A selection of T cell receptor beta chains follows, all from one sample in a study of T cell responses to AZD1222 COVID-19 vaccine. Some clones are missing from TCRdb's copy, which holds only in-frame ones; the method was immunoSEQ multiplex PCR. The sample lists roughly 120,000 clones, about 91% occurring once. Material: peripheral blood, obtained on day 0 of AZD1222 vaccination. All receptors derive from an adult in good health. Each CDR3 is given with its conserved first and last residue. The D gene is left open where the match is weak. For some rows the clone size is stated as once, few or many, or as a class when expanded; others skip it.

TRBD1 | TRBJ1-6 | TRBV5-4 | - | CASSSDRDYYNSPLHF | TGTGCCAGCAGCTCGGACAGGGACTACTATAATTCACCCCTCCACTTT
TRBD2 | TRBJ2-1 | TRBV5-6 | - | CASSFRRLANEQFF | TGTGCCAGCAGCTTCAGAAGACTAGCGAATGAGCAGTTCTTC
TRBD1 | TRBJ1-2 | TRBV29-1 | - | CSAAGDREYYGYTF | TGCAGCGCGGCGGGAGACAGGGAATACTATGGCTACACCTTC
- | TRBJ1-2 | TRBV6-5 | - | CASSPQGFNYGYTF | TGTGCCAGCAGTCCCCAGGGGTTTAACTATGGCTACACCTTC
- | TRBJ2-5 | TRBV7-9 | - | CASSSTSYF | TGTGCCAGCAGCTCAACTAGTTACTTC
TRBD2 | TRBJ2-1 | TRBV9 | once | CASSVAGTSGREQFF | TGTGCCAGCAGCGTAGCTGGGACTAGCGGGAGGGAGCAGTTCTTC
TRBD1 | TRBJ2-1 | TRBV5-6 | - | CASSSPGTGNNEQFF | TGTGCCAGCAGCTCGCCTGGGACAGGGAACAATGAGCAGTTCTTC
- | TRBJ1-2 | TRBV2 | once | CASSEEAGNGYTF | TGTGCCAGCAGTGAAGAGGCAGGTAATGGCTACACCTTC
TRBD2 | TRBJ2-3 | TRBV13 | - | CASSLGSGLGVADTQYF | TGTGCCAGCAGCTTAGGCTCGGGACTAGGAGTCGCAGATACGCAGTATTTT
- | TRBJ2-1 | TRBV7-9 | once | CASSFQGWGSYNEQFF | TGTGCCAGCAGCTTCCAGGGGTGGGGTTCCTACAATGAGCAGTTCTTC
- | TRBJ1-6 | TRBV18 | - | CASSREGDYNSPLHF | TGTGCCAGCTCACGCGAAGGGGACTATAATTCACCCCTCCACTTT
- | TRBJ2-5 | TRBV5-6 | - | CASSLRDTRETQYF | TGTGCCAGCAGCTTACGGGACACCAGGGAGACCCAGTACTTC
- | TRBJ2-2 | TRBV30 | - | CAWSLGTNTGELFF | TGTGCCTGGAGTCTGGGGACGAACACCGGGGAGCTGTTTTTT
- | TRBJ1-6 | TRBV19 | once | CASSPPGPQSSYNSPLHF | TGTGCCAGTAGTCCTCCGGGACCTCAGAGCTCCTATAATTCACCCCTCCACTTT
- | TRBJ2-7 | TRBV28 | - | CASTSANTYEQYF | TGTGCCAGCACCTCGGCCAATACCTACGAGCAGTACTTC
- | TRBJ1-3 | TRBV9 | once | CASSVDEGNTIYF | TGTGCCAGCAGCGTAGACGAGGGGAACACCATATATTTT
- | TRBJ1-1 | TRBV6-5 | - | CASSSANTEAFF | TGTGCCAGCAGTTCCGCGAACACTGAAGCTTTCTTT
- | TRBJ1-5 | TRBV2 | - | CASGGQVNQPQHF | TGTGCCAGCGGGGGGCAGGTCAATCAGCCCCAGCATTTT
- | TRBJ1-3 | TRBV11-2 | few | CASSLEPGGNTIYF | TGTGCCAGCAGCTTAGAACCGGGAGGAAACACCATATATTTT
TRBD1 | TRBJ1-2 | TRBV3-1/TRBV3-2 | - | CASSRLGGTGYYGYTF | TGTGCCAGCAGCCGATTGGGGGGGACAGGTTACTATGGCTACACCTTC
- | TRBJ1-2 | TRBV7-9 | - | CASSLGGRTNYGYTF | TGTGCCAGCAGCTTAGGCGGCAGAACTAACTATGGCTACACCTTC
- | TRBJ1-2 | TRBV5-5 | - | CASSLGQDPGYGYTF | TGTGCCAGCAGCTTGGGACAGGACCCAGGGTATGGCTACACCTTC
TRBD1 | TRBJ2-7 | TRBV19 | - | CASSGTGRAYEQYF | TGTGCCAGTAGCGGGACAGGGAGGGCCTACGAGCAGTACTTC
TRBD1 | TRBJ1-2 | TRBV19 | - | CATVDRGYNGYTF | TGTGCCACCGTGGACAGGGGATACAATGGCTACACCTTC
- | TRBJ2-3 | TRBV6-2/TRBV6-3 | once | CASSFRGRTDTQYF | TGTGCCAGCAGTTTCCGAGGACGCACAGATACGCAGTATTTT
TRBD2 | TRBJ2-1 | TRBV4-2 | - | CASSLSGLAVGEQFF | TGTGCCAGCAGCCTTTCGGGACTAGCGGTAGGTGAGCAGTTCTTC
- | TRBJ1-1 | TRBV28 | - | CASSSPGHQAFF | TGTGCCAGCAGTTCCCCGGGACACCAAGCTTTCTTT
TRBD2 | TRBJ2-1 | TRBV5-1 | - | CASSLSLAGANEQFF | TGCGCCAGCAGCTTGAGCCTAGCGGGAGCCAATGAGCAGTTCTTC
TRBD2 | TRBJ2-3 | TRBV2 | - | CASTQRGGTDTQYF | TGTGCCAGCACCCAGCGGGGGGGCACAGATACGCAGTATTTT
- | TRBJ2-2 | TRBV7-2 | - | CASSPSRGSNTGELFF | TGTGCCAGCAGTCCCAGCCGGGGATCGAACACCGGGGAGCTGTTTTTT
- | TRBJ1-1 | TRBV30 | - | CAWSRGANTEAFF | TGTGCCTGGAGTCGGGGAGCGAACACTGAAGCTTTCTTT
- | TRBJ2-1 | TRBV24-1 | - | CATSDAKAYSYNEQFF | TGTGCCACCAGTGATGCTAAGGCGTACTCCTACAATGAGCAGTTCTTC
- | TRBJ1-4 | TRBV6-5 | - | CASSYDPTSEKLFF | TGTGCCAGCAGTTACGACCCCACGAGTGAAAAACTGTTTTTT
- | TRBJ1-2 | TRBV7-2 | - | CASSPSTGGYGYTF | TGTGCCAGCAGCCCAAGCACAGGCGGCTATGGCTACACCTTC
- | TRBJ2-2 | TRBV11-2 | - | CASSLRRGVTGELFF | TGTGCCAGCAGCCTCCGGAGGGGGGTCACCGGGGAGCTGTTTTTT